A single sample is the source of the 3 T cell receptor beta chains below, sequenced in a study of T cells in Graves' hyperthyroidism and ophthalmopathy. The TCR beta CDR3 regions underwent amplification using RNA transcripts as the source. The TCR CDR3 first-round RT-PCR relied on the HTBI primer set. TCRdb analysed the multiplex PCR reads with MiXCR anew, one entry per CDR3 protein. The sample shows approximately 640,000 distinct CDR3 sequences, 17% of them seen only once. The sequenced sample consisted of blood. The receptor set was obtained from a man between 50 and 59 years old with Graves' hyperthyroidism.

The sample holds many counts of this clonotype. The chain uses TRBV28 and TRBJ1-2; 7 nucleotides line up with TRBD1. Germline V gene lookup returns CDR1 MDHEN and CDR2 SYDVKM. The CDR3 runs to 14 residues. With V trimmed by 4 bases and J by 4 bases, 6 bases remained unmatched. CDR3 protein: CASSSGTEGYGYTF. CDR3 bases: TGTGCCAGCAGTTCCGGGACAGAAGGCTATGGCTACACCTTC.

This clonotype showed up many times. J is TRBJ2-1 and V is TRBV7-2; possible D gene TRBD2, 5 bases. The germline V gene encodes CDR1 SGHTA and CDR2 FQGNSA. V lost 1 base, J lost 7 bases, and 14 bases lay in between. The CDR3 covers 15 residues. The CDR3 here is CASSLGGGTANEQFF. CDR3 nucleotides: TGTGCCAGCAGCTTAGGAGGAGGAACGGCGAATGAGCAGTTCTTC.

This clonotype has ten or more counts. This CDR3 reads CASSVGTGFTEAFF. CDR3 in DNA: TGTGCCAGCAGCGTAGGTACTGGGTTCACTGAAGCTTTCTTT. The J gene is TRBJ1-1, the V gene TRBV9; unclear D gene. From germline, CDR1 is SGDLS and CDR2 YYNGEE. The V end lost 0 bases, the J end lost 4 bases, and 10 bases lay between the germline ends. This CDR3 has 14 residues.